The 11 T cell receptor beta chains listed next were all sequenced from one sample in a study of cytomegalovirus exposure and HLA in healthy donors. The PCR used 60 Vbeta and 13 Jbeta primers. Sequenced by immunoSEQ multiplex PCR; TCRdb stores in-frame clones only, minus some. This sample yields fewer than 200,000 clones, of which about 82% are seen a single time; roughly 0.75% belongs to the top ten. The sequenced sample consisted of PBMCs. Source of these receptors: a woman younger than 30 in good health and CMV-seronegative.

The J gene is TRBJ1-5, the V gene TRBV7-9; 12 bases agree with TRBD1. V shed 2 bases and J 6 bases; nucleotides not matched to a gene: 8. CDR1 is SEHNR and CDR2 is FQNEAQ in the germline V gene (reference sequence). The CDR3 runs to 17 residues. CDR3 coding DNA: TGTGCCAGCAGCTTATATTTGGGACAGGGGGCTGGTCAGCCCCAGCATTTT. It yields the protein CASSLYLGQGAGQPQHF.

The chain uses TRBV27 and TRBJ2-1; the match to TRBD2 covers 7 bases. V lost 5 bases and J lost 2; bases outside the gene matches: 3. The length of the CDR3 is 14 residues. Germline V CDR1 and CDR2: MNHEY, SMNVEV (reference sequence). This CDR3 is CASSQRGPYNEQFF. For the CDR3, the DNA is TGTGCCAGCAGTCAGCGGGGCCCCTACAATGAGCAGTTCTTC.

The chain recombines TRBV28 with TRBJ2-1; possible D gene TRBD2, 5 bases. CDR3 length: 12 residues. The V end lost 8 bases, the J end lost 12 bases, and 17 bases lay between the germline ends. Looked up from germline, CDR1 is MDHEN and CDR2 is SYDVKM. This chain's CDR3 is CASGETGRGQFF. The CDR3, as DNA: TGTGCCAGCGGTGAGACTGGACGGGGGCAGTTCTTC.

The chain recombines TRBV7-9 with TRBJ1-1; D remains ambiguous. Deletions cut 1 base from V and 1 base from J, with 10 bases between. The CDR3 is 15 residues long. The germline CDR1 and CDR2 sequences are SEHNR and FQNEAQ (reference sequence). The CDR3 protein is CASSLVEGENTEAFF. The DNA for the CDR3 is TGTGCCAGCAGCTTAGTGGAGGGAGAGAACACTGAAGCTTTCTTT.

V gene TRBV28 combines with J gene TRBJ1-4; TRBD1 matches at 7 bases. V shed 5 bases, J shed 3 bases, and the junction held 6 bases outside the gene matches. The CDR3 totals 15 residues. The V gene's germline CDR1 is MDHEN and CDR2 SYDVKM. CDR3 sequence: CASSTAGGSNEKLFF. Here the CDR3 DNA reads TGTGCCAGCAGTACGGCAGGGGGTTCTAATGAAAAACTGTTTTTT.

The V call is TRBV2, the J call TRBJ2-1; 10 bases map to TRBD2. CDR3 length equals 15 residues. CDR1 and CDR2 from the germline V gene are SNHLY and FYNNEI. The ends lost 4 bases at V and 7 bases at J; junction bases unmatched: 7. DNA for the CDR3: TGTGCCAGCAGTGCCCTAGCGGGAGACTGGAATGAGCAGTTCTTC. The encoded protein is CASSALAGDWNEQFF.

The rearrangement uses TRBV9 and TRBJ2-3, with 12 bases that match TRBD2. V trimming: 2 bases; J trimming: 5 bases; junction bases outside the gene matches: 3. Germline lookup yields CDR1 SGDLS and CDR2 YYNGEE. This CDR3 spans 15 amino acids. The CDR3 sequence: CASSVRTSGKDTQYF. CDR3 DNA: TGTGCCAGCAGCGTCAGGACTAGCGGGAAAGATACGCAGTATTTT.

The chain is built from TRBV5-6 and TRBJ2-7, with 7 bases identical to TRBD1. V dropped 0 bases and J dropped 4; count of bases not matched to a gene: 7. Germline V gene lookup returns CDR1 SGHDT and CDR2 YYEEEE. The CDR3 sequence is 15 residues long. CDR3 nucleotide sequence: TGTGCCAGCAGCTTGGATATCGGGACAGCTTACGAGCAGTACTTC. It translates to CASSLDIGTAYEQYF.

The V gene is TRBV4-3, the J gene TRBJ2-3; D gene unclear. Per germline, CDR1 LGHNA and CDR2 YSLEER. The length of the CDR3 is 15 residues. The germline V and J ends were trimmed by 0 bases and 4 bases, with 11 bases remaining between them. The chain's CDR3 is CASSQEGRRSDTQYF. The DNA for the CDR3 is TGCGCCAGCAGCCAAGAGGGCAGGCGCTCAGATACGCAGTATTTT.

V and J are TRBV28 and TRBJ1-1; D ambiguous. V lost 6 bases to trimming and J lost 1 base, with 9 bases between them. Germline-derived CDR1 and CDR2 are MDHEN and SYDVKM. The CDR3 totals 13 residues. The CDR3 spells CASRLRENTEAFF. Written as DNA, the CDR3 is TGTGCCAGCAGGTTGAGAGAGAACACTGAAGCTTTCTTT.

The J gene is TRBJ2-3, the V gene TRBV5-1; TRBD1 agrees at 7 bases. The CDR3 runs 14 residues. J lost 6 bases, V lost 4 bases, and 8 bases had no gene match. CDR1 is SGHRS, CDR2 YFSETQ, per germline. The CDR3 sequence: CASSPRTGLDTQYF. The CDR3 DNA sequence: TGCGCCAGCAGCCCTCGGACAGGTTTGGATACGCAGTATTTT.